This T cell receptor (beta chain) originates from a study of identical twins. MiXCR, applied by TCRdb to the 5' RACE reads, yields one record per CDR3 protein. Of around 680,000 distinct CDR3 sequences listed, around 8.6% are singletons. The study's findings and limits: Conclusions leaned on cross-sectional statistical analysis and did not track the same donors over time. Recombination models fit unrelated individuals' TCR alpha sharing but underestimated twins'. Whereas memory repertoires showed no such difference, abundant cord blood beta clonotypes carried fewer insertions. It was possible that invariant MAIT and iNKT cells partly confounded the zero-insertion analyses.

This clonotype was observed at least ten times. What it binds is unknown. Germline assignment: CDR1 SGHDN and CDR2 FVKESK. The V end lost 1 base, the J end lost 3 bases, and 10 bases lay between the germline ends. The CDR3 covers 14 residues. Another study also made use of these data, one on yellow fever vaccine responses in identical twins.

The receptor was isolated from a woman aged 18-29 years in good health. Material: PBMCs. The chain employs TRBV14 and TRBJ2-7; the D is unclear. The CDR3 protein is CASSQGTTDYEQYF. The CDR3 nucleotides are TGTGCCAGCAGCCAAGGAACGACGGACTACGAGCAGTACTTC. Variable domain in full (rest from reference TRBV14 and TRBJ2-7): EAGVTQFPSHSVIEKGQTVTLRCDPISGHDNLYWYRRVMGKEIKFLLHFVKESKQDESGMPNNRFLAERTGGTYSTLKVQPAELEDSGVYFCASSQGTTDYEQYFGPGTRLTVT.